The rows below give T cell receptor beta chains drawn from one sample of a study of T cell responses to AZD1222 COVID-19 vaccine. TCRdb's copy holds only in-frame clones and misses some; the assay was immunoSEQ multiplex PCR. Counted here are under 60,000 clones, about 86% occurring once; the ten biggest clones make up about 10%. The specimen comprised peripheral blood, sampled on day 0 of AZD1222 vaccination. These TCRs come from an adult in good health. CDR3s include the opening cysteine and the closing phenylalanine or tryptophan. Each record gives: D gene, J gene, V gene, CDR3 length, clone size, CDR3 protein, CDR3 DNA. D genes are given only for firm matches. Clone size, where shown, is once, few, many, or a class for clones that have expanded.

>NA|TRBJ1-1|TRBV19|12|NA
CASRRTGAEAFF
TGTGCCAGTAGGCGGACGGGCGCTGAAGCTTTCTTT
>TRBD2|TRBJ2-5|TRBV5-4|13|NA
CASSEGLGETQYF
TGTGCCAGCAGCGAGGGACTAGGGGAGACCCAGTACTTC
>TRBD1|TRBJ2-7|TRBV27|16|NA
CASSLSRGQAGYEQYF
TGTGCCAGCAGTTTAAGTAGGGGACAGGCCGGCTACGAGCAGTACTTC
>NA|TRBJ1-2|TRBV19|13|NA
CASSIDPSSGYTF
TGTGCCAGTAGTATAGATCCCAGCAGCGGCTACACCTTC
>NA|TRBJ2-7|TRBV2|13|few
CACPGAGSYEQYF
TGTGCCTGCCCCGGTGCAGGCTCCTACGAGCAGTACTTC
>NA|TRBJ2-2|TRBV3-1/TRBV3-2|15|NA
CASSQDQGPTGELFF
TGTGCCAGCAGCCAAGACCAGGGTCCCACCGGGGAGCTGTTTTTT
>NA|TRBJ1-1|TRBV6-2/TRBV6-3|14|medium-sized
CASSYSSGRSEAFF
TGTGCCAGCAGTTACTCGTCAGGGAGGTCTGAAGCTTTCTTT
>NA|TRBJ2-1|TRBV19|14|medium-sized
CASKVGSVLGEQFF
TGTGCCAGTAAGGTGGGCTCTGTTTTGGGTGAGCAGTTCTTC
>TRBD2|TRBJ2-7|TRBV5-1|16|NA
CASSQRAGGVRDEQYF
TGCGCCAGCAGCCAAAGAGCGGGAGGGGTGAGGGACGAGCAGTACTTC
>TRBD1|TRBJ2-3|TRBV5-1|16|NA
CASSLDLGGRSDTQYF
TGCGCCAGCAGCTTGGATTTAGGGGGCAGGTCAGATACGCAGTATTTT
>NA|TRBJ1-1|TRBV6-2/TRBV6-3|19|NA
CASSYSTGTSSNPNTEAFF
TGTGCCAGCAGTTACTCGACCGGGACCTCCTCCAACCCTAACACTGAAGCTTTCTTT
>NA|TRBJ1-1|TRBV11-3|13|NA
CASSLTPGAEAFF
TGTGCCAGCAGCTTAACCCCCGGGGCTGAAGCTTTCTTT
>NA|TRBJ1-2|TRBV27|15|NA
CASRQDSWNSYGYTF
TGTGCCAGCAGGCAAGACAGCTGGAACTCTTATGGCTACACCTTC
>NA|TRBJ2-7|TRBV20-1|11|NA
CSAGDSYEQYF
TGCAGTGCTGGAGACAGCTACGAGCAGTACTTC
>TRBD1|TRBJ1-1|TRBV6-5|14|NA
CASSRDRGLTEAFF
TGTGCCAGCAGTCGGGACAGGGGGTTGACTGAAGCTTTCTTT